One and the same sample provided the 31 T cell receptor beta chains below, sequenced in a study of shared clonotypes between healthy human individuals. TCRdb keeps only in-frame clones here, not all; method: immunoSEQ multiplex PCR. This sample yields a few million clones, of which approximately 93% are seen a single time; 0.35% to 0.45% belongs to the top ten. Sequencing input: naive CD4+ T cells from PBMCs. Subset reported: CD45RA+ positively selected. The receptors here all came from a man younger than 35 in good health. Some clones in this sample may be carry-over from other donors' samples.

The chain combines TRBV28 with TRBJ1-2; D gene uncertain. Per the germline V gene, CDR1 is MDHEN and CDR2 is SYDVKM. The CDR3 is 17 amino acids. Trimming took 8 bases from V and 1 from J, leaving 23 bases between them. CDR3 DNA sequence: TGTGCCAGCCACTCCAACACGGTAATAAGTTATAACTATGGCTACACCTTC. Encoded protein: CASHSNTVISYNYGYTF.

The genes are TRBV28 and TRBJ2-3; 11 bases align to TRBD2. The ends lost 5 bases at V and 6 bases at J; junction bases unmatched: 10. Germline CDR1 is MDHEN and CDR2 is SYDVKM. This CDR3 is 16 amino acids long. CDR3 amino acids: CASSKELAGVPDTQYF. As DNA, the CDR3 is TGTGCCAGCAGTAAGGAACTAGCGGGAGTACCGGATACGCAGTATTTT.

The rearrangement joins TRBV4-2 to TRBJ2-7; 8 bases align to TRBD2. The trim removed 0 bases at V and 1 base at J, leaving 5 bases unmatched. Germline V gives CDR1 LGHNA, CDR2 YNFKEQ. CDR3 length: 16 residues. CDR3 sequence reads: CASSQDALAVSYEQYF. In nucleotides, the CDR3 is TGTGCCAGCAGCCAAGACGCACTAGCGGTATCCTACGAGCAGTACTTC.

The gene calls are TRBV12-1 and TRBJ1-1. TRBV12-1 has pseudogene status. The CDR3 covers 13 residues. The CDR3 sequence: CASSSGRATEAFF. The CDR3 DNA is TGTGCCAGCAGCTCCGGGCGGGCCACTGAAGCTTTCTTT.

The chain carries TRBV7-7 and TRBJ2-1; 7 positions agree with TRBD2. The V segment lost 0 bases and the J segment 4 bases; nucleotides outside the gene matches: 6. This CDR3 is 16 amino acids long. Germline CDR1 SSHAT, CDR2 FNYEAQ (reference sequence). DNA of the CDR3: TGTGCCAGCAGCTTAGCTGGGAGGGCCGCATACAATGAGCAGTTCTTC. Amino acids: CASSLAGRAAYNEQFF. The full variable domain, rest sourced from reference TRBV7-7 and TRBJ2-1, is GAGVSQSPRYKVTKRGQDVTLRCDPISSHATLYWYQQALGQGPEFLTYFNYEAQPDKSGLPSDRFSAERPEGSISTLTIQRTEQRDSAMYRCASSLAGRAAYNEQFFGPGTRLTVL.

The CDR3 sequence is CASSPPTGELYEQYF. Here the CDR3 DNA reads TGTGCCAGCTCACCACCGACAGGGGAACTCTACGAGCAGTACTTC. The rearrangement links TRBV18 to TRBJ2-7, with TRBD1 matching over 8 bases. Per germline, CDR1 KGHSH and CDR2 LQKENI. J gave up 3 bases and V 0 bases, and 4 bases lay outside the gene matches. This CDR3 has 15 residues. Combining the CDR3 with reference TRBV18 and TRBJ2-7 gives the whole variable domain NAGVMQNPRHLVRRRGQEARLRCSPMKGHSHVYWYRQLPEEGLKFMVYLQKENIIDESGMPKERFSAEFPKEGPSILRIQQVVRGDSAAYFCASSPPTGELYEQYFGPGTRLTVT.

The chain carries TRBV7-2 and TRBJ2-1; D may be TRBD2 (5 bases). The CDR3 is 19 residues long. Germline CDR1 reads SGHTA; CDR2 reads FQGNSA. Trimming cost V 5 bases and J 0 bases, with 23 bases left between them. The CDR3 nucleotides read TGTGCCAGCAGCCCCCTTAGAGCCAGATCGGGGAGCTCCTACAATGAGCAGTTCTTC. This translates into CASSPLRARSGSSYNEQFF. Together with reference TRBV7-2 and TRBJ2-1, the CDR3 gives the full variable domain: GAGVSQSPSNKVTEKGKDVELRCDPISGHTALYWYRQSLGQGLEFLIYFQGNSAPDKSGLPSDRFSAERTGGSVSTLTIQRTQQEDSAVYLCASSPLRARSGSSYNEQFFGPGTRLTVL.

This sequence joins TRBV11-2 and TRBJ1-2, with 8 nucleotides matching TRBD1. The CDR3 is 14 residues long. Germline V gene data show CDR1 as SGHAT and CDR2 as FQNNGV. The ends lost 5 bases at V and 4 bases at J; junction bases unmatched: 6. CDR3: CASSQTGVGYGYTF. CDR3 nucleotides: TGTGCCAGCAGCCAGACAGGGGTGGGCTATGGCTACACCTTC.

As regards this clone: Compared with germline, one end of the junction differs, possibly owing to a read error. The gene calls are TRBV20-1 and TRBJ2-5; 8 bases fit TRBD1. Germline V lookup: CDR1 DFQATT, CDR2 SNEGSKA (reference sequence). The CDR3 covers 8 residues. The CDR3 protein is CSATGGNF. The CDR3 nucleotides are TGCAGTGCCACAGGGGGGAACTTC.

CDR3 protein: CASSRSGISYNEQFF. DNA of the CDR3: TGTGCCAGTAGTCGCAGCGGAATCTCCTACAATGAGCAGTTCTTC. V and J are TRBV19 and TRBJ2-1; D perhaps matches TRBD2 (5 bases). CDR3 size: 15 residues. Germline V gene data show CDR1 as LNHDA and CDR2 as SQIVND (reference sequence). With 5 bases removed from V and 0 bases from J, the gap between germline ends came to 11 bases. The full variable domain, its missing parts supplied by reference TRBV19 and TRBJ2-1, is DGGITQSPKYLFRKEGQNVTLSCEQNLNHDAMYWYRQDPGQGLRLIYYSQIVNDFQKGDIAEGYSVSREKKESFPLTVTSAQKNPTAFYLCASSRSGISYNEQFFGPGTRLTVL.

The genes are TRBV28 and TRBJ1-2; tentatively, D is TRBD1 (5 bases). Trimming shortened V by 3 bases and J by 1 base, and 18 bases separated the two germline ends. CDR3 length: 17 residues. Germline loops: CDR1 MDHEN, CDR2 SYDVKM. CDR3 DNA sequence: TGTGCCAGCAGTTTGAATGAGGCGGGACTCCATAACTATGGCTACACCTTC. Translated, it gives CASSLNEAGLHNYGYTF.

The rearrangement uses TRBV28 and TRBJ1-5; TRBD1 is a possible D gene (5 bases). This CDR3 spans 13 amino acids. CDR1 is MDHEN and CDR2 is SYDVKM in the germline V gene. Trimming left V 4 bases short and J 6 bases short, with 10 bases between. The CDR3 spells CASSSGGVQPQHF. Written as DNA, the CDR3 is TGTGCCAGCAGTTCCGGGGGTGTTCAGCCCCAGCATTTT.

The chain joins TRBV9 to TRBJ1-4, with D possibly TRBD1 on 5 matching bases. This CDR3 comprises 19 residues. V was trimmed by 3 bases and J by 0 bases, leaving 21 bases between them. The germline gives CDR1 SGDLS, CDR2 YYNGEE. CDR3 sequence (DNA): TGTGCCAGCAGCGGAGACCCCAGGGATTCCCCCGCAACTAATGAAAAACTGTTTTTT. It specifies CASSGDPRDSPATNEKLFF.

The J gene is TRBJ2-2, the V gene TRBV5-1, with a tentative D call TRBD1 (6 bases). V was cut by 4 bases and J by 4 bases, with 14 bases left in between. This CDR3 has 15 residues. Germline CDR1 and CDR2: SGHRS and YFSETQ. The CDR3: CASSPDRFATGELFF. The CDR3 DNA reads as TGCGCCAGCAGCCCCGACAGGTTCGCCACCGGGGAGCTGTTTTTT.

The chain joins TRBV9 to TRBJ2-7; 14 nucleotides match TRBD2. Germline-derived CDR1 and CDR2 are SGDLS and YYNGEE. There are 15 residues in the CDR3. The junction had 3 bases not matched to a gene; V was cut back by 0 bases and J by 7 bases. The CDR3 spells CASSVGTSGRSEQYF. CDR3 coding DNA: TGTGCCAGCAGCGTAGGGACTAGCGGGAGGAGTGAGCAGTACTTC. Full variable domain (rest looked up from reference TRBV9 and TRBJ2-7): DSGVTQTPKHLITATGQRVTLRCSPRSGDLSVYWYQQSLDQGLQFLIQYYNGEERAKGNILERFSAQQFPDLHSELNLSSLELGDSALYFCASSVGTSGRSEQYFGPGTRLTVT.

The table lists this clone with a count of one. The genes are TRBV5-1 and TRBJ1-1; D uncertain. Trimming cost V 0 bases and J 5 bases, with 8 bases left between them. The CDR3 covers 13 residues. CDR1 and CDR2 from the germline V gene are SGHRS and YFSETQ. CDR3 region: CASSLESQTEAFF. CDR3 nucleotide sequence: TGCGCCAGCAGCTTGGAGTCGCAGACTGAAGCTTTCTTT.

The CDR3 DNA follows: TGTGCCAGCAGCTTGCGGCGGGAGTGGTCCTACAATGAGCAGTTCTTC. Its protein product is CASSLRREWSYNEQFF. The chain links TRBV5-6 to TRBJ2-1, with TRBD2 matching 7 bases. V lost 1 base to trimming and J lost 1 base; unmatched junction nucleotides: 5. The CDR3 has 16 amino acids. Germline-derived CDR1 and CDR2 are SGHDT and YYEEEE.

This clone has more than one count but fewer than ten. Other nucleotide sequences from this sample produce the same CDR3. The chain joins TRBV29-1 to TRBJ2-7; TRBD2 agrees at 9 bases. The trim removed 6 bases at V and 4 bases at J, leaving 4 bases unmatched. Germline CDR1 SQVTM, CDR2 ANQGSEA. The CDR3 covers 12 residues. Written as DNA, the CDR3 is TGCAGCGTGACTAGCGGAACTTACGAGCAGTACTTC. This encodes CSVTSGTYEQYF.

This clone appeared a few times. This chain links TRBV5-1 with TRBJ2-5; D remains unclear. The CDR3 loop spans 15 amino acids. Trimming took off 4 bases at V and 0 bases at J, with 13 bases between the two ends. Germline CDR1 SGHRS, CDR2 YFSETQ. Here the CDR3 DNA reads TGCGCCAGCAGCCAGGCGGTGGGGTACCAAGAGACCCAGTACTTC. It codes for CASSQAVGYQETQYF.

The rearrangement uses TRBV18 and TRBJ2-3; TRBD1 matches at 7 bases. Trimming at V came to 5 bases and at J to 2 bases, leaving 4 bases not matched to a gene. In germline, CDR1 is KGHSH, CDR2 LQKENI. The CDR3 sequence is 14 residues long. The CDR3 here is CASSRGQFTDTQYF. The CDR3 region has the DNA TGTGCCAGCTCAAGGGGACAGTTCACAGATACGCAGTATTTT. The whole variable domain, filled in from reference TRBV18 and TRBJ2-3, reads NAGVMQNPRHLVRRRGQEARLRCSPMKGHSHVYWYRQLPEEGLKFMVYLQKENIIDESGMPKERFSAEFPKEGPSILRIQQVVRGDSAAYFCASSRGQFTDTQYFGPGTRLTVL.

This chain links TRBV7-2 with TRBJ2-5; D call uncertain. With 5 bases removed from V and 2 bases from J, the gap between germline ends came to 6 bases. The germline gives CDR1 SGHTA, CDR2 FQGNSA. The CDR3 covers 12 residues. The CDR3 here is CASSTPQETQYF. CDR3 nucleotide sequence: TGTGCCAGCAGCACCCCTCAAGAGACCCAGTACTTC.

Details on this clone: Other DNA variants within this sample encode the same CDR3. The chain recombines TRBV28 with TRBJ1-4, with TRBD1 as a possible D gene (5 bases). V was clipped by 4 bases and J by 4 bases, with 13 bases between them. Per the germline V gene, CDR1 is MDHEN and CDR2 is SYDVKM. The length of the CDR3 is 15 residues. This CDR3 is CASSSGGADNEKLFF. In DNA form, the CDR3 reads TGTGCCAGCAGTTCGGGAGGGGCCGATAATGAAAAACTGTTTTTT.

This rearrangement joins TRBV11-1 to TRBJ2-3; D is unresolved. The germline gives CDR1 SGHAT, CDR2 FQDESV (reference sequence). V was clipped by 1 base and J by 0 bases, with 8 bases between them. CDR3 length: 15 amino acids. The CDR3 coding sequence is TGTGCCAGCAGCTTAGGGGCGGTGAGCACAGATACGCAGTATTTT. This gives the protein CASSLGAVSTDTQYF.

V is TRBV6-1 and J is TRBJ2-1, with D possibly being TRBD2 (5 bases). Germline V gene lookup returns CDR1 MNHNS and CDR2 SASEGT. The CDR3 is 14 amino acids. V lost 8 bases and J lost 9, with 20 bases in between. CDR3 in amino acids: CASGISGAALEQFF. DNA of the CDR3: TGTGCCAGCGGTATCAGCGGTGCGGCCCTTGAGCAGTTCTTC.

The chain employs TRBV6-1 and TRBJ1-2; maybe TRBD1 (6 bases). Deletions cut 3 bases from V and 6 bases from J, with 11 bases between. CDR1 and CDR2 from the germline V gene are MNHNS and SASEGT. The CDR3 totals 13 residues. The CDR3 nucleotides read TGTGCCAGCAGTGAGGACAGAAACCATGGCTACACCTTC. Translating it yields CASSEDRNHGYTF.

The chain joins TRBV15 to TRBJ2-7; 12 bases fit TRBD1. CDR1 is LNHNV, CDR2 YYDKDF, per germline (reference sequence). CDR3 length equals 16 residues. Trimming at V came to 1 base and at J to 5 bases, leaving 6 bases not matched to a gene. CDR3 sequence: CATSRAYGTGGHEQYF. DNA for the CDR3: TGTGCCACCAGCAGAGCCTACGGGACAGGGGGCCACGAGCAGTACTTC.

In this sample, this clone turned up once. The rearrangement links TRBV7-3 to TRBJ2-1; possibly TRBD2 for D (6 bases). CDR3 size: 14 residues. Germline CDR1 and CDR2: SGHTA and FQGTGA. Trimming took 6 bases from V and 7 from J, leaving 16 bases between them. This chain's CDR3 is CASSRLVNSNEQFF. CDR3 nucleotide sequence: TGTGCCAGCAGTCGACTAGTCAACTCAAATGAGCAGTTCTTC.

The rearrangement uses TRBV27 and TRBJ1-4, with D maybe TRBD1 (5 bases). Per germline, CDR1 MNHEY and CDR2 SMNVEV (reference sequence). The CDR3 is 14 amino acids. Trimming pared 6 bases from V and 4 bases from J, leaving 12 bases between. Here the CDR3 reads CASRPQTVNEKLFF. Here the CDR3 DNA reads TGTGCCAGCAGACCCCAGACAGTTAATGAAAAACTGTTTTTT.

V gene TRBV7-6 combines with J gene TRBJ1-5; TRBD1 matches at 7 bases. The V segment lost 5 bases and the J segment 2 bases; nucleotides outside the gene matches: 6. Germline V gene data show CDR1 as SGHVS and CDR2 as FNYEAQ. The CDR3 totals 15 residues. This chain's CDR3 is CASSPWTGRNQPQHF. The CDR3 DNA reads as TGTGCCAGCAGCCCTTGGACAGGACGCAATCAGCCCCAGCATTTT.

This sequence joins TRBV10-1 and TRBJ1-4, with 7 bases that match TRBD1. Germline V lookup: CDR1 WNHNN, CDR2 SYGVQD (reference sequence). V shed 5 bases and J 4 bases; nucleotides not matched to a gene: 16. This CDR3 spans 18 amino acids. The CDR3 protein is CASSPLRQGKKGNEKLFF. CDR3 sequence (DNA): TGCGCCAGCAGTCCTCTGAGACAGGGAAAGAAGGGTAATGAAAAACTGTTTTTT.

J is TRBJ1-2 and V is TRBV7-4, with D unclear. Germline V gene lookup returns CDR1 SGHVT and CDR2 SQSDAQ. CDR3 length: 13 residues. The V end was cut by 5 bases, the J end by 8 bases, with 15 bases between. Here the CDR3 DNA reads TGTGCCAGCAGCCCCGGGGTTCTTAGGGGCTACACCTTC. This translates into CASSPGVLRGYTF.